Presented here are 5 T cell receptor beta chains from one specimen sequenced in a study of T cells in Graves' hyperthyroidism and ophthalmopathy. Template material for amplifying TCR beta CDR3 regions consisted of RNA transcripts. The HTBI primer set drove a first-round RT-PCR of the TCR CDR3. Using its own MiXCR run on the multiplex PCR reads, TCRdb lists one record per CDR3 protein. The data contain roughly 650,000 distinct CDR3 sequences, about 16% of them singletons. The source material was blood. These receptors were collected from a woman aged 40 to 50 with Graves' ophthalmopathy.

The chain uses TRBV6-2 or TRBV6-3 and TRBJ2-5, with a weak D call TRBD2 (6 bases). The CDR3 runs 14 residues. Trimming left V 10 bases short and J 2 bases short, with 17 bases between. Looked up from germline, CDR1 is MNHEY and CDR2 is SVGEGT. In DNA, the CDR3 is TGTGCCACGATCGGGGGAGTGAGGCAAGAGACCCAGTACTTC. Residues: CATIGGVRQETQYF.

CDR3 nucleotide sequence: TGTGCCAGCAGCCAAAACGGACTAACAGAGCAGTTCTTC. Translated, it gives CASSQNGLTEQFF. This chain links TRBV3-1 with TRBJ2-1; a possible D gene is TRBD2 (6 bases). CDR1 LGHDT and CDR2 YNNKEL come from the germline V gene (reference sequence). The CDR3 loop spans 13 amino acids. V was cut by 2 bases and J by 10 bases, with 12 bases left in between.

This clonotype showed up many times. V is TRBV29-1 and J is TRBJ1-1, with TRBD1 identical over 9 bases. Germline CDR1 reads SQVTM; CDR2 reads ANQGSEA. The CDR3 spans 15 residues. J lost 3 bases, V lost 3 bases, and 8 bases had no gene match. The CDR3 nucleotides read TGCAGCGTTGAGGGGGGACAGGGACGGTACACTGAAGCTTTCTTT. Translating gives CSVEGGQGRYTEAFF. Full variable domain (outside the CDR3, taken from reference TRBV29-1 and TRBJ1-1): SAVISQKPSRDICQRGTSLTIQCQVDSQVTMMFWYRQQPGQSLTLIATANQGSEATYESGFVIDKFPISRPNLTFSTLTVSNMSPEDSSIYLCSVEGGQGRYTEAFFGQGTRLTVV.

This sequence joins TRBV20-1 and TRBJ1-2; D unclear. Germline lookup yields CDR1 DFQATT and CDR2 SNEGSKA (reference sequence). The ends were cut back, 3 bases at V and 4 bases at J, with 6 bases in the middle. The CDR3 covers 11 residues. The CDR3 DNA follows: TGCAGTGCTAGGCTCGGCTATGGCTACACCTTC. Protein product: CSARLGYGYTF.

This clonotype has ten or more counts. The J gene is TRBJ1-1, the V gene TRBV6-5; possibly TRBD1 for D (5 bases). This CDR3 contains 13 residues. In germline, CDR1 is MNHEY, CDR2 SVGAGI. Trimming pared 0 bases from V and 4 bases from J, leaving 6 bases between. CDR3 nucleotides: TGTGCCAGCAGTTACTCGGGGGGCACTGAAGCTTTCTTT. The encoded protein is CASSYSGGTEAFF.